The clone carrying this T cell receptor beta chain was seen only a few times. The data originate from a study of T-cell memory formation after mild COVID-19. Germline V gene data show CDR1 as SGHTA and CDR2 as FQGTGA. The CDR3 has 13 residues. The V end was cut by 5 bases, the J end by 0 bases, with 6 bases between. Using its own MiXCR run on the 5' RACE reads, TCRdb lists one record per CDR3 protein. The sample records fewer than 400,000 distinct CDR3 sequences, under 15% being singletons. This TCR came from a man between 18 and 29 years old who had mild COVID-19 (a few samples of this study predate the infection). Cell type and time point are not known. The rearrangement joins TRBV7-3 to TRBJ2-3, with no clear D. Material for sequencing was PBMCs or a T cell subset sorted from them (not recorded which). CDR3 sequence (DNA): TGTGCCAGCAGCAGACACAGCACAGATACGCAGTATTTT. Protein: CASSRHSTDTQYF.